One and the same sample provided the 21 T cell receptor beta chains below, sequenced in a study of cytomegalovirus exposure and HLA in healthy donors. PCR employed 60 Vbeta and 13 Jbeta primers. Only in-frame clones appear in the TCRdb table, and some are missing; sequencing was by immunoSEQ multiplex PCR. Among over 20,000 clones listed, under 70% were seen once. The sequenced material came from PBMCs. The receptor source for this set is a woman aged 50 to 60 in good health and CMV-seronegative.

This clone was counted only a few times. V gene TRBV6-6 combines with J gene TRBJ1-1, with 8 nucleotides matching TRBD1. CDR1 is MNHNY and CDR2 is SVGAGI in the germline V gene (reference sequence). The CDR3 is 12 amino acids. V was clipped by 10 bases and J by 4 bases; unmatched bases: 5. The CDR3 nucleotides are TGTGCCACCGACACAGGGGGCACTGAAGCTTTCTTT. It encodes CATDTGGTEAFF.

This clone was counted only a few times. The chain combines TRBV4-1 with TRBJ1-2, with a tentative D call TRBD1 (6 bases). Trimming took 4 bases from V and 2 from J, leaving 14 bases between them. The CDR3 is made up of 15 amino acids. Germline V CDR1 and CDR2: MGHRA, YSYEKL. The CDR3 DNA reads as TGCGCCAGCAGCCTGGGCGGACAGACAAACTATGGCTACACCTTC. Encoded protein: CASSLGGQTNYGYTF.

The V gene is TRBV15, the J gene TRBJ1-2; no clear D. Trimming removed 0 bases at V and 4 bases at J, with 12 bases between. The CDR3 totals 15 residues. Germline V lookup: CDR1 LNHNV, CDR2 YYDKDF (reference sequence). The CDR3 region has the DNA TGTGCCACCAGCAGAGATCCGGGATATGGCTATGGCTACACCTTC. Its translation: CATSRDPGYGYGYTF.

The V gene is TRBV4-3, the J gene TRBJ2-1, with 12 bases fitting TRBD2. Germline V gene sequence: CDR1 LGHNA, CDR2 YSLEER. J was trimmed by 7 bases and V by 4 bases; bases with no gene match: 5. CDR3 length: 15 amino acids. The CDR3 sequence: CASSLGTSGLNEQFF. CDR3 in DNA: TGCGCCAGCAGCCTAGGGACTAGCGGGCTAAATGAGCAGTTCTTC.

V is TRBV10-3 and J is TRBJ1-1, with 7 nucleotides matching TRBD1. This CDR3 region has 14 residues. Germline CDR1 reads ENHRY; CDR2 reads SYGVKD. The trim removed 10 bases at V and 1 base at J, leaving 9 bases unmatched. For the CDR3, the DNA is TGTGCCACGAACAGGGGAGGTTCGAACACTGAAGCTTTCTTT. It codes for CATNRGGSNTEAFF.

The chain links TRBV5-6 to TRBJ1-1, with TRBD1 matching over 8 bases. Germline-derived CDR1 and CDR2 are SGHDT and YYEEEE. The V gene end was trimmed by 3 bases and the J gene end by 0 bases; junction bases not matched to a gene: 10. The CDR3 length is 17 residues. CDR3 protein: CASSSTGAWVVNTEAFF. The CDR3 region has the DNA TGTGCCAGCAGCTCGACAGGGGCGTGGGTGGTGAACACTGAAGCTTTCTTT.

The chain recombines TRBV29-1 with TRBJ2-1, with TRBD2 matching over 10 bases. J gave up 0 bases and V 4 bases, and 3 bases lay outside the gene matches. This CDR3 spans 15 amino acids. CDR1 SQVTM and CDR2 ANQGSEA come from the germline V gene. The CDR3: CSVVAGGSSYNEQFF. CDR3 coding DNA: TGCAGCGTTGTAGCGGGGGGCAGCTCCTACAATGAGCAGTTCTTC.

This clone is deemed medium-sized. The chain recombines TRBV6-1 with TRBJ1-4; no firm D call. The CDR3 runs to 15 residues. The germline V and J ends were trimmed by 2 bases and 6 bases, with 13 bases remaining between them. Germline CDR1 MNHNS, CDR2 SASEGT. As DNA, the CDR3 is TGTGCCAGCAGTGAACATGGAGGCGACGATGAAAAACTGTTTTTT. This gives the protein CASSEHGGDDEKLFF.

In this sample, this clone turned up a few times. The chain employs TRBV5-1 and TRBJ2-7; TRBD2 aligns across 7 bases. This CDR3 is 13 amino acids long. Germline-derived CDR1 and CDR2 are SGHRS and YFSETQ. The trim removed 1 base at V and 6 bases at J, leaving 4 bases unmatched. The CDR3 DNA follows: TGCGCCAGCAGCTTGTCGCGGGAGCGCGAGCAGTACTTC. Its translation is CASSLSREREQYF. Looking up the rest from reference TRBV5-1 and TRBJ2-7 gives the full variable domain: KAGVTQTPRYLIKTRGQQVTLSCSPISGHRSVSWYQQTPGQGLQFLFEYFSETQRNKGNFPGRFSGRQFSNSRSEMNVSTLELGDSALYLCASSLSREREQYFGPGTRLTVT.

The chain recombines TRBV4-1 with TRBJ2-3, with 10 bases that match TRBD1. Germline V CDR1 and CDR2: MGHRA, YSYEKL. V shed 4 bases, J shed 3 bases, and the junction held 1 base outside the gene matches. This CDR3 region has 14 residues. CDR3 sequence: CASSRDRGTDTQYF. The CDR3 DNA follows: TGCGCCAGCAGCCGGGACAGGGGAACAGATACGCAGTATTTT.

This clone was seen a few times. This chain connects TRBV12-5 to TRBJ2-7; D is perhaps TRBD2 (6 bases). This CDR3 spans 16 amino acids. CDR1 and CDR2 (germline): LGHNT, FRNRAP. The germline V and J ends were trimmed by 2 bases and 4 bases, with 18 bases remaining between them. The CDR3 region has the DNA TGTGCTAGTGGTTTGCATAAGCCGGGACGGGGGTACGAGCAGTACTTC. It is translated as CASGLHKPGRGYEQYF. Together with reference TRBV12-5 and TRBJ2-7, the CDR3 gives the full variable domain: DARVTQTPRHKVTEMGQEVTMRCQPILGHNTVFWYRQTMMQGLELLAYFRNRAPLDDSGMPKDRFSAEMPDATLATLKIQPSEPRDSAVYFCASGLHKPGRGYEQYFGPGTRLTVT.

The rearrangement links TRBV29-1 to TRBJ2-5; 9 nucleotides match TRBD2. CDR3 size: 15 residues. The junction had 11 bases not matched to a gene; V was cut back by 7 bases and J by 2 bases. Germline V gene lookup returns CDR1 SQVTM and CDR2 ANQGSEA. CDR3 sequence reads: CSAEGWAGGQETQYF. CDR3 DNA: TGCAGCGCTGAGGGCTGGGCGGGGGGGCAAGAGACCCAGTACTTC.

The CDR3 DNA reads as TGTGCCAGCAGCTCCTCGAAGGGACAGGGGTTGGCTGAAGCTTTCTTT. This gives the protein CASSSSKGQGLAEAFF. The rearrangement links TRBV7-9 to TRBJ1-1, with 10 bases that match TRBD1. Germline trimming cut 4 bases from V and 6 bases from J; bases unmatched to any gene: 11. This CDR3 has 16 residues. Germline V gene data show CDR1 as SEHNR and CDR2 as FQNEAQ (reference sequence). The variable domain in full, completed from reference TRBV7-9 and TRBJ1-1, reads DTGVSQNPRHKITKRGQNVTFRCDPISEHNRLYWYRQTLGQGPEFLTYFQNEAQLEKSRLLSDRFSAERPKGSFSTLEIQRTEQGDSAMYLCASSSSKGQGLAEAFFGQGTRLTVV.

This clone showed up just a few times. The V and J genes are TRBV6-1 and TRBJ2-5; 9 bases agree with TRBD2. This CDR3 region has 18 residues. The germline V gene has CDR1 MNHNS and CDR2 SASEGT. The V segment lost 3 bases and the J segment 2 bases; nucleotides outside the gene matches: 13. For the CDR3, the DNA is TGTGCCAGCAGTGACGCAGCGGGGGGTTTTACCTTACAAGAGACCCAGTACTTC. Its translation: CASSDAAGGFTLQETQYF.

The genes are TRBV7-9 and TRBJ1-3; D unresolved. The CDR3 consists of 14 residues. Germline V gene data show CDR1 as SEHNR and CDR2 as FQNEAQ (reference sequence). Trimming took 3 bases from V and 3 from J, leaving 9 bases between them. CDR3 residues: CASSFKAGGNTIYF. CDR3 in DNA: TGTGCCAGCAGCTTTAAAGCGGGTGGAAACACCATATATTTT. Looking up the rest from reference TRBV7-9 and TRBJ1-3 gives the full variable domain: DTGVSQNPRHKITKRGQNVTFRCDPISEHNRLYWYRQTLGQGPEFLTYFQNEAQLEKSRLLSDRFSAERPKGSFSTLEIQRTEQGDSAMYLCASSFKAGGNTIYFGEGSWLTVV.

This clone was recorded a few times. The genes are TRBV29-1 and TRBJ1-3; D remains unclear. V lost 1 base and J lost 0, with 4 bases in between. The CDR3 has 13 amino acids. Germline lookup yields CDR1 SQVTM and CDR2 ANQGSEA. This CDR3 is CSVEGSSGNTIYF. CDR3 coding DNA: TGCAGCGTTGAAGGGAGCTCTGGAAACACCATATATTTT. Full variable domain (rest looked up from reference TRBV29-1 and TRBJ1-3): SAVISQKPSRDICQRGTSLTIQCQVDSQVTMMFWYRQQPGQSLTLIATANQGSEATYESGFVIDKFPISRPNLTFSTLTVSNMSPEDSSIYLCSVEGSSGNTIYFGEGSWLTVV.

The chain recombines TRBV6-1 with TRBJ2-5, with D perhaps matching TRBD1 (6 bases). Germline-derived CDR1 and CDR2 are MNHNS and SASEGT. Trimming removed 0 bases from V and 1 base from J, with 15 bases in between. CDR3 length: 17 amino acids. The CDR3 sequence: CASSEAGIRTAQETQYF. The CDR3 DNA follows: TGTGCCAGCAGTGAAGCGGGGATAAGGACAGCCCAAGAGACCCAGTACTTC.

This clone was seen more than once but under ten times. The rearrangement links TRBV4-2 to TRBJ2-1, with unresolved D. The CDR3 spans 15 residues. In germline, CDR1 is LGHNA, CDR2 YNFKEQ. Trimming pared 0 bases from V and 5 bases from J, leaving 11 bases between. The CDR3 region is CASSQEPSGDNEQFF. CDR3 bases: TGTGCCAGCAGCCAAGAACCTAGTGGCGACAATGAGCAGTTCTTC.

The V call is TRBV6-4, the J call TRBJ2-1, with 7 bases matching TRBD1. The length of the CDR3 is 14 residues. The germline V gene encodes CDR1 MRHNA and CDR2 SNTAGT. V dropped 2 bases and J dropped 9; count of bases not matched to a gene: 7. DNA for the CDR3: TGTGCCAGCAGTGACAGGGGGCTAGGGGGTGAGCAGTTCTTC. Translation: CASSDRGLGGEQFF.

This clone has just one count. This sequence joins TRBV4-1 and TRBJ2-5, with D tentatively TRBD2 (5 bases). Germline lookup yields CDR1 MGHRA and CDR2 YSYEKL. The CDR3 contains 15 residues. V shed 9 bases and J shed 1 base, with 18 bases lying between them. Written as DNA, the CDR3 is TGCGCCAGTACCCCGGGGTTAATAGGCCAAGAGACCCAGTACTTC. This encodes CASTPGLIGQETQYF.

The CDR3 DNA reads as TGTGCCAGCAGCTCACCCGGGGCTAGCGGGTACAATGAGCAGTTCTTC. Amino acids: CASSSPGASGYNEQFF. The chain has TRBV7-9 and TRBJ2-1, with 8 positions matching TRBD2. V lost 4 bases to trimming and J lost 4 bases; unmatched junction nucleotides: 9. The CDR3 sequence is 16 residues long. Per germline, CDR1 SEHNR and CDR2 FQNEAQ (reference sequence).